Included here is one TCR beta chain sequence, with context. No antigen is known for it. No per-base quality is available; no much larger clone lies one base away. On a MiSeq, deep resolution sequencing aimed for a depth between 1 in 1 million and 1 in 200,000 T cells, with each clonotype covered 10x on average. TCR beta libraries were generated with the immunoSEQ hsTCRB Kit. Per the source publication's procedure: ImmunoSEQ Data Assistant and ImmunoSEQ Analyzer were used for data analysis, and V, D and J genes were assigned according to IMGT definitions. Clonality was computed as one minus normalized Shannon entropy of productive rearrangement frequencies, ranging from 0 to 1. Only overrepresented clonotypes making up at least 0.05% of the repertoire of each patient were included in the public clonotype analysis. About twelve age-matched healthy donor repertoires from immuneACCESS were used as controls for clonality. In TCRdb, the immuneACCESS table is reduced to in-frame sequences with V and J assigned. These tables do not hold every clone; where another copy was compared, an unresolved V gene accounts for under half, and the others remain unexplained. The V and J calls and clone size were taken over from that table, and D and trimming were inferred from the DNA. This sample comprises roughly 180,000 clones, about 72% of them detected only once. The ten largest clones take up 13% of the sample.

The time point label for this specimen denotes: around 25 months on ibrutinib. Around 1.8 micrograms of genomic DNA were extracted from cryopreserved PBMCs for TCR beta library preparation. Longitudinal blood samples from CLL patients on ibrutinib monotherapy were analyzed using high-throughput TCR beta sequencing. Patients were enrolled in a phase 2 open-label single-center ibrutinib monotherapy trial. These data originate in a study of cytotoxic CD8 clonotypes in ibrutinib-treated CLL (dated by TCRdb to the early 2020s). Background on the whole study: In this cohort, 15 patients were treatment-naive and 11 to 12 were relapsed/refractory, while some 17 had unmutated IGHV. Responses were partial in around 24 patients and complete in 2; after median around 72 months follow-up, around 15 stayed in remission and about twelve progressed. Samples at response were collected after a median of about 13 months of treatment, with a range of 6 to 36 months. Samples averaged roughly 260,000 productive templates and 94,082 productive rearrangements. Longitudinal samples were obtainable from about 30% of the roughly 86 participants in the trial. Cryopreserved peripheral blood mononuclear cells were collected before treatment, at response, and at either disease progression or sustained remission. Patients were still on ibrutinib when every remission and progressive disease sample was collected.

General conclusions and limits of the study: Baseline clonality exceeded that of age-matched healthy donors and correlated strongly with circulating CD8+ T-cell counts. Clonality rose at ibrutinib response, remained stable during sustained remission, and dropped back toward baseline at progression. Public clonotypes were rare and either shrank or stayed stable during treatment, and the rise in clonality at ibrutinib response reflected expansion of private clonotypes. Lymph node repertoires were not examined, and the timing of sampling was not matched between patients in sustained remission and those whose disease progressed.

The CDR1 and CDR2 encoded by the germline V gene are KGHSH and LQKENI. The trim is 3 bases for V and 10 bases for J, with a gap of 16 bases between the germline ends. From its cysteine to its phenylalanine, the CDR3 spans 14 amino acids. The retained sequence is limited to the CDR3, 42 bases, with the frame set at the first base. The chain uses TRBV18 and TRBJ2-1; too little of a D gene remains to name it. The specimen comprised PBMCs, sampled after 24 months of ibrutinib treatment. The receptor comes from a human donor with chronic lymphocytic leukemia. The CDR3 reads as follows: CASSPQRVWSEQFF. The nucleotides read TGTGCCAGCTCACCCCAAAGAGTGTGGAGCGAGCAGTTCTTC.